These 20 T cell receptor beta chains were sequenced from one sample in a study of technical replicates of blood from several donors. Repertoires were generated with immunoSEQ multiplex PCR, while TCRdb's copy carries only in-frame clones and drops some. The sample yields under 90,000 clones, roughly 98% seen once. Sequencing was done on a sample of T cells isolated from PBMCs. These receptors were collected from a human donor in good health.

V and J are TRBV10-3 and TRBJ2-5, with 8 bases lining up with TRBD1. CDR1 is ENHRY and CDR2 is SYGVKD in the germline V gene. V lost 0 bases, J lost 5 bases, and 11 bases stayed unmatched. The CDR3 spans 17 residues. In nucleotides, the CDR3 is TGTGCCATCAGTGAGTCGACTCGGCAGGGGGCCTTCGAGACCCAGTACTTC. Protein sequence: CAISESTRQGAFETQYF.

V gene TRBV14 combines with J gene TRBJ2-1, with TRBD2 matching over 7 bases. The CDR3 consists of 15 residues. V lost 2 bases and J lost 7; bases outside the gene matches: 8. The V gene's germline CDR1 is SGHDN and CDR2 FVKESK. The CDR3 is CASSQFPGTKNEQFF. The CDR3 DNA reads TGTGCCAGCAGCCAATTTCCAGGGACTAAGAATGAGCAGTTCTTC.

The chain carries TRBV5-1 and TRBJ2-7, with D perhaps matching TRBD2 (6 bases). The CDR3 covers 14 residues. The V end was cut by 0 bases, the J end by 5 bases, with 12 bases between. Germline CDR1 and CDR2: SGHRS and YFSETQ. CDR3 residues: CASSLDRGGDEQYF. The CDR3 DNA reads TGCGCCAGCAGCTTGGATCGGGGAGGCGACGAGCAGTACTTC.

The chain combines TRBV29-1 with TRBJ2-5, with 10 bases aligning to TRBD1. CDR1 is SQVTM, CDR2 ANQGSEA, per germline. V lost 4 bases, J lost 4 bases, and 9 bases stayed unmatched. The length of the CDR3 is 15 residues. The CDR3 DNA follows: TGCAGCGTTGTCCGCGGGACAGGGGTGAGAGAGACCCAGTACTTC. Translating gives CSVVRGTGVRETQYF.

This chain connects TRBV28 to TRBJ2-4, with TRBD2 as a possible D gene (5 bases). The length of the CDR3 is 15 residues. The germline CDR1 and CDR2 sequences are MDHEN and SYDVKM. V was pared by 8 bases and J by 0 bases, with 14 bases between. DNA for the CDR3: TGTGCCAGCGGGGTTGGAGGTCTAGCCAAAAACATTCAGTACTTC. This encodes CASGVGGLAKNIQYF.

V and J are TRBV2 and TRBJ1-1, with TRBD1 identical over 8 bases. The J segment lost 1 base and the V segment lost 10 bases, leaving 5 bases of the junction unmatched. Germline V gene lookup returns CDR1 SNHLY and CDR2 FYNNEI. The CDR3 totals 13 residues. The CDR3 nucleotides read TGTGCCACAGGACAGGGCGAGAACACTGAAGCTTTCTTT. Translating gives CATGQGENTEAFF.

This chain uses TRBV5-1 with TRBJ2-3; TRBD2 might be the D (6 bases). The V end lost 4 bases, the J end lost 2 bases, and 11 bases lay between the germline ends. This CDR3 region has 14 residues. Looked up from germline, CDR1 is SGHRS and CDR2 is YFSETQ. CDR3 DNA sequence: TGCGCCAGCAGCATTAGCGGAGACACAGATACGCAGTATTTT. It yields the protein CASSISGDTDTQYF.

V is TRBV2 and J is TRBJ1-1; D not certain. CDR3 size: 11 residues. The ends were cut back, 11 bases at V and 5 bases at J, with 12 bases in the middle. CDR1 is SNHLY, CDR2 FYNNEI, per germline. CDR3 DNA: TGTGCCGGTGACTCGGGAACTGAAGCTTTCTTT. Protein product: CAGDSGTEAFF. Together with reference TRBV2 and TRBJ1-1, the CDR3 gives the full variable domain: EPEVTQTPSHQVTQMGQEVILRCVPISNHLYFYWYRQILGQKVEFLVSFYNNEISEKSEIFDDQFSVERPDGSNFTLKIRSTKLEDSAMYFCAGDSGTEAFFGQGTRLTVV.

This chain joins TRBV9 and TRBJ2-3, with 10 bases that match TRBD1. Germline CDR1 SGDLS, CDR2 YYNGEE. The J segment lost 6 bases and the V segment lost 0 bases, leaving 7 bases of the junction unmatched. This CDR3 region has 16 residues. CDR3 amino acids: CASSVGGQGSSDTQYF. CDR3 in DNA: TGTGCCAGCAGCGTAGGGGGACAGGGGTCTTCGGATACGCAGTATTTT.

This chain connects TRBV29-1 to TRBJ1-1; D is undetermined. Germline assignment: CDR1 SQVTM and CDR2 ANQGSEA. CDR3 length: 13 amino acids. Trimming took off 3 bases at V and 3 bases at J, with 11 bases between the two ends. CDR3 in amino acids: CSVERGLDTEAFF. The CDR3 DNA reads TGCAGCGTTGAGCGCGGGTTAGACACTGAAGCTTTCTTT. Full variable domain (outside the CDR3, taken from reference TRBV29-1 and TRBJ1-1): SAVISQKPSRDICQRGTSLTIQCQVDSQVTMMFWYRQQPGQSLTLIATANQGSEATYESGFVIDKFPISRPNLTFSTLTVSNMSPEDSSIYLCSVERGLDTEAFFGQGTRLTVV.

The rearrangement links TRBV7-9 to TRBJ2-7; no reliable D call. CDR1 and CDR2 (germline): SEHNR, FQNEAQ (reference sequence). This CDR3 region has 13 residues. Trimming took 3 bases from V and 3 from J, leaving 9 bases between them. The CDR3 DNA reads TGTGCCAGCAGCTTGGCCGGGTTCTACGAGCAGTACTTC. Translated, it gives CASSLAGFYEQYF.

The chain is built from TRBV9 and TRBJ2-3; D not resolved. The CDR3 is 18 amino acids. V was trimmed by 1 base and J by 9 bases, leaving 27 bases between them. CDR1 and CDR2 (germline): SGDLS, YYNGEE. DNA of the CDR3: TGTGCCAGCAGCGTAACTCAAGTCCGAACACCCGGAGATGGAACGCAGTATTTT. Residues: CASSVTQVRTPGDGTQYF.

The rearrangement joins TRBV2 to TRBJ2-7; the D gene is possibly TRBD2 (6 bases). The CDR3 is made up of 15 amino acids. Germline CDR1 reads SNHLY; CDR2 reads FYNNEI. Trimming took off 6 bases at V and 3 bases at J, with 18 bases between the two ends. This chain's CDR3 is CASRVPGASNYEQYF. CDR3 nucleotide sequence: TGTGCCAGCAGGGTACCGGGAGCTTCTAACTACGAGCAGTACTTC.

The genes are TRBV19 and TRBJ1-2; TRBD1 might be the D (5 bases). CDR1 and CDR2 (germline): LNHDA, SQIVND (reference sequence). This CDR3 has 15 amino acids. The V end was cut by 2 bases, the J end by 6 bases, with 16 bases between. The CDR3 DNA is TGTGCCAGTAGTATAAAGGTTCGGGGGGAGGATGGCTACACCTTC. The encoded protein is CASSIKVRGEDGYTF.

The V call is TRBV6-5, the J call TRBJ2-1; TRBD2 matches 11 bases. CDR1 is MNHEY, CDR2 SVGAGI, per germline. The trim removed 6 bases at V and 2 bases at J, leaving 3 bases unmatched. There are 15 residues in the CDR3. The CDR3 nucleotides read TGTGCCAGCAGCTTTAGCGGGGGGGCCTACAATGAGCAGTTCTTC. Protein: CASSFSGGAYNEQFF.

This chain joins TRBV28 and TRBJ2-1, with 7 nucleotides matching TRBD2. Losses at the gene ends were 5 bases for V and 5 bases for J; bases not matched to a gene: 9. The CDR3 has 15 amino acids. Germline V CDR1 and CDR2: MDHEN, SYDVKM. CDR3 sequence: CASSTTSSFHNEQFF. CDR3 nucleotides: TGTGCCAGCAGTACGACTAGCTCGTTTCACAATGAGCAGTTCTTC.

This rearrangement joins TRBV28 to TRBJ2-1; tentative D call: TRBD2 (6 bases). There are 15 residues in the CDR3. CDR1 and CDR2 from the germline V gene are MDHEN and SYDVKM. The V gene lost 2 bases and the J gene lost 3 bases, with 11 bases spanning the gap. The CDR3 coding sequence is TGTGCCAGCAGTTTAGGGGGAGGCCACTACAATGAGCAGTTCTTC. Its protein product is CASSLGGGHYNEQFF.

V usage is TRBV19 and J usage is TRBJ2-7; D uncertain. The CDR3 extends over 14 amino acids. The V gene's germline CDR1 is LNHDA and CDR2 SQIVND (reference sequence). V was clipped by 6 bases and J by 1 base, with 13 bases between them. The CDR3 sequence: CASSLVFGSYEQYF. Here the CDR3 DNA reads TGTGCCAGTAGCTTGGTATTCGGGTCCTACGAGCAGTACTTC. Full variable domain (outside the CDR3, taken from reference TRBV19 and TRBJ2-7): DGGITQSPKYLFRKEGQNVTLSCEQNLNHDAMYWYRQDPGQGLRLIYYSQIVNDFQKGDIAEGYSVSREKKESFPLTVTSAQKNPTAFYLCASSLVFGSYEQYFGPGTRLTVT.

The chain carries TRBV6-1 and TRBJ1-4; 7 bases align to TRBD1. Germline lookup yields CDR1 MNHNS and CDR2 SASEGT. The length of the CDR3 is 14 residues. V shed 6 bases and J 5 bases; nucleotides not matched to a gene: 6. CDR3 DNA: TGTGCCAGCAGGGACGGGACAGTAAATGAAAAACTGTTTTTT. Residues: CASRDGTVNEKLFF.

This chain links TRBV19 with TRBJ1-2; D unclear. The V end was cut by 6 bases, the J end by 6 bases, with 11 bases between. The CDR3 contains 12 residues. Germline loops: CDR1 LNHDA, CDR2 SQIVND (reference sequence). The DNA for the CDR3 is TGTGCCAGTAGAGACCGGGAGAATGGCTACACCTTC. Its protein is CASRDRENGYTF. The complete variable domain, with remaining parts taken from reference TRBV19 and TRBJ1-2, reads DGGITQSPKYLFRKEGQNVTLSCEQNLNHDAMYWYRQDPGQGLRLIYYSQIVNDFQKGDIAEGYSVSREKKESFPLTVTSAQKNPTAFYLCASRDRENGYTFGSGTRLTVV.